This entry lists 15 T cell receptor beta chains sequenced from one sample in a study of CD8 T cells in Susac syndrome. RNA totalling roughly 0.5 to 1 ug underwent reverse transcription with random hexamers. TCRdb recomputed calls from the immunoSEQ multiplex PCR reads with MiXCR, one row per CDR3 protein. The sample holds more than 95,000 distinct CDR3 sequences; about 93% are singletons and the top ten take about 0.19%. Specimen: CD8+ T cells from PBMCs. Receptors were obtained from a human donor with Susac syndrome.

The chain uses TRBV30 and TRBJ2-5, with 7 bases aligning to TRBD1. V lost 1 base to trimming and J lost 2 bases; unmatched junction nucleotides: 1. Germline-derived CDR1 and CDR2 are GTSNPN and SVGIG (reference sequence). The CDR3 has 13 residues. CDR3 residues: CAWSAGGQETQYF. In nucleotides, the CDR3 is TGTGCCTGGAGTGCAGGGGGTCAAGAGACCCAGTACTTC.

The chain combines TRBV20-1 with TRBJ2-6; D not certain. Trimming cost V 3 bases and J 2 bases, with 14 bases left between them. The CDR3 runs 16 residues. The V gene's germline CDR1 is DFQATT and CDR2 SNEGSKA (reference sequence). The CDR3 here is CSASFRLETGANVLTF. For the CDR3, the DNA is TGCAGTGCTAGTTTCCGATTGGAGACTGGGGCCAACGTCCTGACTTTC.

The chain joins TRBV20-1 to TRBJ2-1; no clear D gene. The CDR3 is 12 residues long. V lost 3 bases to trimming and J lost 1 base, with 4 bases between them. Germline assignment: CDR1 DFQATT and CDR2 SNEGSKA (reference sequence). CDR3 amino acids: CSARGSYNEQFF. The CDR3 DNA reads TGCAGTGCTAGGGGTTCCTACAATGAGCAGTTCTTC.

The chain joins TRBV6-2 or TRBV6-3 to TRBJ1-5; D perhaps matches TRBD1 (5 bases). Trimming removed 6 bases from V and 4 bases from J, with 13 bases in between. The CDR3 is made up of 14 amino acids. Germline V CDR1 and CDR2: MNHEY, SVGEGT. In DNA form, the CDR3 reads TGTGCCAGCAGCCGAGGGACCGAGAATCAGCCCCAGCATTTT. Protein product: CASSRGTENQPQHF.

In DNA, the CDR3 is TGTGCCACGACCTCCTATAATTCACCCCTCCACTTT. This gives the protein CATTSYNSPLHF. V gene TRBV6-5 combines with J gene TRBJ1-6; D is ambiguous. Between the trimmed V and J ends, which lost 10 bases and 0 bases, there was a span of 4 bases. This CDR3 region has 12 residues. Germline assignment: CDR1 MNHEY and CDR2 SVGAGI.

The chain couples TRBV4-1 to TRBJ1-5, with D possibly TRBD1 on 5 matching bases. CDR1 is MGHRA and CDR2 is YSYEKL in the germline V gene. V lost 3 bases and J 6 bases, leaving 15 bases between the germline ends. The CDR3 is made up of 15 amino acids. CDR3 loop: CASSQNLGAGQPQHF. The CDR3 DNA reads TGCGCCAGCAGCCAGAATCTCGGGGCGGGTCAGCCCCAGCATTTT.

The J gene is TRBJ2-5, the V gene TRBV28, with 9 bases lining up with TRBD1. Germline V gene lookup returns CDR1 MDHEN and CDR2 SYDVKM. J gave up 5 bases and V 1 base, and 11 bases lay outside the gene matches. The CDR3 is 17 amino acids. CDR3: CASSLYLGDRAGETQYF. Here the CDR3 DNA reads TGTGCCAGCAGTTTATATCTAGGGGACAGGGCTGGGGAGACCCAGTACTTC. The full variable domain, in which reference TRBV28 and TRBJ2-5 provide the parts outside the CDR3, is DVKVTQSSRYLVKRTGEKVFLECVQDMDHENMFWYRQDPGLGLRLIYFSYDVKMKEKGDIPEGYSVSREKKERFSLILESASTNQTSMYLCASSLYLGDRAGETQYFGPGTRLLVL.

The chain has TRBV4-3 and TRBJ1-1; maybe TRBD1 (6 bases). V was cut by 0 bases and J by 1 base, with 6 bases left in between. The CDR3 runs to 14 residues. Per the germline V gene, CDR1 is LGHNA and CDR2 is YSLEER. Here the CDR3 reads CASSQEDRNTEAFF. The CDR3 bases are TGCGCCAGCAGCCAAGAGGACAGGAACACTGAAGCTTTCTTT.

The CDR3 loop reads CASSLTNAATNEKLFF. Written as DNA, the CDR3 is TGTGCCAGCAGCTTAACCAACGCGGCAACTAATGAAAAACTGTTTTTT. The chain couples TRBV13 to TRBJ1-4, with unresolved D. Germline V gives CDR1 PRHDT, CDR2 FYEKMQ (reference sequence). The V gene lost 2 bases and the J gene lost 0 bases, with 10 bases spanning the gap. This CDR3 contains 16 residues.

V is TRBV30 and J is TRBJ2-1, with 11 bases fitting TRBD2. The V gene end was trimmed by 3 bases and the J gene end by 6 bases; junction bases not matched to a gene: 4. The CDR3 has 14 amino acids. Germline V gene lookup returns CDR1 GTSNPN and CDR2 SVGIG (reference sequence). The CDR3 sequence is CAWSSLAGANEQFF. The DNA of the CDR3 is TGTGCCTGGAGCTCACTAGCGGGAGCCAATGAGCAGTTCTTC.

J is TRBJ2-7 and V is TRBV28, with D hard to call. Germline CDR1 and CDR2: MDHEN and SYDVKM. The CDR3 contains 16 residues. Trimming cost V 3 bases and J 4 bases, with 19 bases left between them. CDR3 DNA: TGTGCCAGCAGTTTGCCATGGGCTTACCTGGGGTACGAGCAGTACTTC. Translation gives CASSLPWAYLGYEQYF.

DNA for the CDR3: TGTGCCAGCAGCTTACAGACCCTGGGGTTCGAGCAGTTCTTC. As protein: CASSLQTLGFEQFF. V usage is TRBV7-9 and J usage is TRBJ2-1; unclear D gene. V lost 2 bases and J 10 bases, leaving 15 bases between the germline ends. Per the germline V gene, CDR1 is SEHNR and CDR2 is FQNEAQ (reference sequence). The CDR3 is 14 amino acids. Based on the CDR3 plus reference TRBV7-9 and TRBJ2-1, the full variable domain is DTGVSQNPRHKITKRGQNVTFRCDPISEHNRLYWYRQTLGQGPEFLTYFQNEAQLEKSRLLSDRFSAERPKGSFSTLEIQRTEQGDSAMYLCASSLQTLGFEQFFGPGTRLTVL.

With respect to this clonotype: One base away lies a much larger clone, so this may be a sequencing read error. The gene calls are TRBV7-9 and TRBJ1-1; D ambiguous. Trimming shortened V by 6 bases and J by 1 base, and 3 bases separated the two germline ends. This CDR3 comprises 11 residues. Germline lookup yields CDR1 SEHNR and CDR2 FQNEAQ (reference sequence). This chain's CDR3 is CASSRNTEAFF. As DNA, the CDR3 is TGTGCCAGCAGTCGGAACACTGAAGCTTTCTTT.

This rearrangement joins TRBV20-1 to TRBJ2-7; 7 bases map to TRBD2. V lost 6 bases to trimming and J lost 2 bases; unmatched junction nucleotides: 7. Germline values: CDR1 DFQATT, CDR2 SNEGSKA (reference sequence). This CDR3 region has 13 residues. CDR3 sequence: CSAAPGGAYEQYF. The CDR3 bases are TGCAGTGCCGCTCCTGGGGGGGCCTACGAGCAGTACTTC.

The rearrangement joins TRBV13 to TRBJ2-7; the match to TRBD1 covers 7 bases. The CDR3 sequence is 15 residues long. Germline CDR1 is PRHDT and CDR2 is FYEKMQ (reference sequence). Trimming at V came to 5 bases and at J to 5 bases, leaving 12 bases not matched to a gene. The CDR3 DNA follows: TGTGCCAGCAGCCCTCCGGGACAGTCATCCCACGAGCAGTACTTC. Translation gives CASSPPGQSSHEQYF.